The 26 T cell receptor beta chains given below trace back to one sample, sequenced in a study of response to subunit inactivated influenza vaccine. Each CDR3 protein is one row after TCRdb ran MiXCR on the RT-PCR reads. This sample has under 200,000 distinct CDR3 sequences; less than 15% occur once, and the top ten carry over 25%. This sample was shared with a second study, whose subject was T cells expressing NK-cell markers. This second report adds: Template switching by 5'RACE with UMIs generated the TCR beta cDNA.

The sequences come from CD8+ T cells sorted from PBMCs, collected 11 to 12 days after vaccination. The source of these receptors is a man aged 45-65 years who received an inactivated influenza vaccine.

This clonotype was counted at least ten times. The chain carries TRBV12-3 or TRBV12-4 and TRBJ2-1; the D is unclear. This CDR3 spans 12 amino acids. V was clipped by 8 bases and J by 5 bases, with 10 bases between them. In nucleotides, the CDR3 is TGTGCCAGCGCTTTGGCCAACAATGAGCAGTTCTTC. It is translated as CASALANNEQFF.

The chain couples TRBV16 to TRBJ2-7; TRBD2 agrees at 9 bases. The V gene end was trimmed by 8 bases and the J gene end by 0 bases; junction bases not matched to a gene: 8. Germline CDR1 is KGHSY and CDR2 is FQNENV. There are 15 residues in the CDR3. The CDR3 region is CASRSSGISSYEQYF. Here the CDR3 DNA reads TGTGCCAGCCGCTCTAGCGGGATCAGCTCCTACGAGCAGTACTTC.

At least ten counts were recorded for this clonotype. V usage is TRBV29-1 and J usage is TRBJ2-2, with D perhaps matching TRBD1 (6 bases). Germline values: CDR1 SQVTM, CDR2 ANQGSEA. The CDR3 loop spans 15 amino acids. The V end lost 6 bases, the J end lost 5 bases, and 19 bases lay between the germline ends. The CDR3 DNA sequence: TGCAGCGTCTCGATTACAGGGTTTCAGACCGGGGAGCTGTTTTTT. Translating gives CSVSITGFQTGELFF.

This chain connects TRBV7-2 to TRBJ2-1; D unresolved. This CDR3 comprises 12 residues. Trimming shortened V by 11 bases and J by 5 bases, and 13 bases separated the two germline ends. The germline CDR1 and CDR2 sequences are SGHTA and FQGNSA. Here the CDR3 reads CASALSHNEQFF. In nucleotides, the CDR3 is TGTGCCTCCGCGCTTTCCCACAATGAGCAGTTCTTC.

This CDR3 reads CASSDVLAQNEQFF. Here the CDR3 DNA reads TGTGCCAGCAGTGATGTACTAGCACAGAATGAGCAGTTCTTC. This rearrangement joins TRBV2 to TRBJ2-1; TRBD2 is a possible D gene (6 bases). CDR3 length: 14 amino acids. Germline V CDR1 and CDR2: SNHLY, FYNNEI. The ends were cut back, 3 bases at V and 7 bases at J, with 13 bases in the middle.

In this sample, this clonotype turned up a few times. V gene TRBV9 combines with J gene TRBJ2-7; 9 nucleotides line up with TRBD2. With 0 bases clipped from V and 5 bases from J, the junction kept 3 bases outside the gene matches. Germline V gene lookup returns CDR1 SGDLS and CDR2 YYNGEE. The CDR3 runs 14 residues. The CDR3 DNA is TGTGCCAGCAGCGTAGGCGGGAGGGTCAACGAGCAGTACTTC. It yields the protein CASSVGGRVNEQYF.

The chain combines TRBV27 with TRBJ2-1, with 13 bases identical to TRBD2. CDR1 MNHEY and CDR2 SMNVEV come from the germline V gene (reference sequence). The CDR3 runs to 19 residues. J gave up 0 bases and V 5 bases, and 10 bases lay outside the gene matches. The DNA of the CDR3 is TGTGCCAGCAGTACGGGACTAGCGGGGACCCTGGGCTCCTACAATGAGCAGTTCTTC. The encoded protein is CASSTGLAGTLGSYNEQFF.

The V call is TRBV15, the J call TRBJ2-7, with 9 bases that match TRBD1. The germline gives CDR1 LNHNV, CDR2 YYDKDF (reference sequence). V gave up 3 bases and J gave up 4 bases; unmatched junction bases: 10. CDR3 length: 16 amino acids. The CDR3 loop is CATSSSMGQGLYEQYF. The CDR3 nucleotides are TGTGCCACCAGCAGCAGCATGGGACAGGGTTTGTACGAGCAGTACTTC.

The chain is built from TRBV11-2 and TRBJ2-5; 8 positions match TRBD1. Germline values: CDR1 SGHAT, CDR2 FQNNGV. This CDR3 has 15 residues. V shed 2 bases and J 5 bases; nucleotides not matched to a gene: 7. CDR3 DNA: TGTGCCAGCAGCTTATGGCAGGGGGCGCGGGAGACCCAGTACTTC. It specifies CASSLWQGARETQYF.

The chain carries TRBV24-1 and TRBJ2-3; TRBD2 matches 8 bases. CDR1 is KGHDR, CDR2 SFDVKD, per germline. This CDR3 is 13 amino acids long. With V trimmed by 8 bases and J by 3 bases, 3 bases remained unmatched. The CDR3 DNA sequence: TGTGCCACCACGGGAGGGCCTACAGATACGCAGTATTTT. Amino acid sequence: CATTGGPTDTQYF.

The chain combines TRBV9 with TRBJ2-7; D is perhaps TRBD1 (6 bases). CDR1 and CDR2 from the germline V gene are SGDLS and YYNGEE. V was cut by 3 bases and J by 1 base, with 11 bases left in between. The CDR3 length is 14 residues. The CDR3 spells CASSGDIGSYEQYF. The CDR3 coding sequence is TGTGCCAGCAGCGGGGACATCGGTTCCTACGAGCAGTACTTC.

The table lists this clonotype with a few counts. The CDR3 is CASSHTGPQETQYF. In nucleotides, the CDR3 is TGTGCCAGCAGTCATACAGGGCCCCAAGAGACCCAGTACTTC. The chain recombines TRBV13 with TRBJ2-5; tentative D call: TRBD1 (6 bases). Germline lookup yields CDR1 PRHDT and CDR2 FYEKMQ (reference sequence). This CDR3 comprises 14 residues. Trimming took off 6 bases at V and 1 base at J, with 12 bases between the two ends.

Comments on this clonotype: The CDR3 carries no conserved terminal phenylalanine or tryptophan, so it likely arises from a read error. The chain joins TRBV19 to TRBJ1-1, with a tentative D call TRBD1 (5 bases). Germline V gives CDR1 LNHDA, CDR2 SQIVND (reference sequence). Trimming shortened V by 8 bases and J by 8 bases, and 12 bases separated the two germline ends. This CDR3 has 11 residues. The CDR3 bases are TGTGCCAGTGATGGGGCAGAAGAAGCTTTCCTT. This codes for CASDGAEEAFL.

Only a few counts were recorded for this clonotype. The CDR3 DNA follows: TGTGCCTGGGAAAGGTCGGTGGGTAATTCACCCCTCCACTTT. As protein: CAWERSVGNSPLHF. This chain joins TRBV30 and TRBJ1-6; no reliable D call. Germline CDR1 is GTSNPN and CDR2 is SVGIG (reference sequence). CDR3 size: 14 residues. Trimming took 5 bases from V and 6 from J, leaving 14 bases between them. The variable domain in full, with the rest retrieved from reference TRBV30 and TRBJ1-6, is SQTIHQWPATLVQPVGSPLSLECTVEGTSNPNLYWYRQAAGRGLQLLFYSVGIGQISSEVPQNLSASRPQDRQFILSSKKLLLSDSGFYLCAWERSVGNSPLHFGNGTRLTVT.

This clonotype has ten or more counts. The chain combines TRBV20-1 with TRBJ2-1; D is ambiguous. The germline V gene has CDR1 DFQATT and CDR2 SNEGSKA (reference sequence). There are 15 residues in the CDR3. The ends were cut back, 3 bases at V and 0 bases at J, with 12 bases in the middle. The CDR3 reads CSASPSTTSYNEQFF. CDR3 in DNA: TGCAGTGCTAGCCCCTCAACAACCTCCTACAATGAGCAGTTCTTC.

This clonotype has more than one count but fewer than ten. The rearrangement uses TRBV7-9 and TRBJ2-5; D gene unclear. In germline, CDR1 is SEHNR, CDR2 FQNEAQ (reference sequence). Trimming removed 4 bases at V and 4 bases at J, with 16 bases between. The CDR3 contains 15 residues. The CDR3: CASSSPRGVGETQYF. For the CDR3, the DNA is TGTGCCAGCAGCTCACCCCGTGGGGTGGGAGAGACCCAGTACTTC.

The rearrangement joins TRBV27 to TRBJ2-5; unclear D gene. The germline V and J ends were trimmed by 8 bases and 5 bases, with 9 bases remaining between them. The CDR3 extends over 11 amino acids. CDR1 is MNHEY, CDR2 SMNVEV, per germline (reference sequence). The CDR3 nucleotides read TGTGCCAGCTGTGGGCCCGAGACCCAGTACTTC. Amino acid sequence: CASCGPETQYF.

This clonotype occurred a few times. This chain links TRBV7-9 with TRBJ2-2, with 7 bases identical to TRBD1. Germline V gives CDR1 SEHNR, CDR2 FQNEAQ (reference sequence). J was trimmed by 7 bases and V by 5 bases; bases with no gene match: 7. CDR3 length equals 14 residues. The CDR3 loop is CASSPGTVNGELFF. The CDR3 nucleotides are TGTGCCAGCAGCCCCGGGACAGTCAACGGGGAGCTGTTTTTT. Drawing the rest from reference TRBV7-9 and TRBJ2-2, the complete variable domain is DTGVSQNPRHKITKRGQNVTFRCDPISEHNRLYWYRQTLGQGPEFLTYFQNEAQLEKSRLLSDRFSAERPKGSFSTLEIQRTEQGDSAMYLCASSPGTVNGELFFGEGSRLTVL.

This rearrangement joins TRBV4-1 to TRBJ2-1; D is ambiguous. V lost 0 bases to trimming and J lost 6 bases, with 6 bases between them. This CDR3 spans 13 amino acids. CDR1 is MGHRA, CDR2 YSYEKL, per germline. CDR3 sequence (DNA): TGCGCCAGCAGCCAAGATTTTGGCAATGAGCAGTTCTTC. This gives the protein CASSQDFGNEQFF.

This clonotype was counted many times. The gene calls are TRBV3-1 and TRBJ2-2; D call uncertain. The CDR3 is 14 residues long. Germline loops: CDR1 LGHDT, CDR2 YNNKEL (reference sequence). V gave up 4 bases and J gave up 5 bases, with 11 bases separating them. The CDR3: CASSPVYTTGELFF. CDR3 coding DNA: TGTGCCAGCAGCCCCGTTTACACAACCGGGGAGCTGTTTTTT.

There are a few counts of this clonotype. The chain joins TRBV15 to TRBJ2-3; 9 bases are a match to TRBD1. This CDR3 is 16 amino acids long. V shed 1 base, J shed 0 bases, and the junction held 2 bases outside the gene matches. Germline CDR1 LNHNV, CDR2 YYDKDF (reference sequence). CDR3 region: CATSRGTGASTDTQYF. The CDR3 coding sequence is TGTGCCACCAGCAGAGGGACAGGGGCTAGCACAGATACGCAGTATTTT.

The rearrangement joins TRBV20-1 to TRBJ2-3, with TRBD1 matching over 8 bases. The trim removed 6 bases at V and 2 bases at J, leaving 10 bases unmatched. The CDR3 is 15 amino acids. Germline V CDR1 and CDR2: DFQATT, SNEGSKA (reference sequence). The CDR3 coding sequence is TGCAGTGCGAACAGGGGGTTTGGAGACACAGATACGCAGTATTTT. Its protein product is CSANRGFGDTDTQYF.

The table lists this clonotype with many counts. The CDR3 sequence: CASRDTGNTEAFF. CDR3 coding DNA: TGTGCCAGCAGAGATACTGGGAACACTGAAGCTTTCTTT. The rearrangement joins TRBV6-1 to TRBJ1-1; D is unresolved. Germline loops: CDR1 MNHNS, CDR2 SASEGT. CDR3 length equals 13 residues. V lost 6 bases and J 1 base, leaving 9 bases between the germline ends.

The table lists this clonotype with a few counts. The chain recombines TRBV6-1 with TRBJ2-1, with 14 positions matching TRBD2. The CDR3 is made up of 16 amino acids. J gave up 4 bases and V 6 bases, and 5 bases lay outside the gene matches. The germline V gene encodes CDR1 MNHNS and CDR2 SASEGT. The CDR3 loop is CASSPWTSGGYNEQFF. The CDR3 region has the DNA TGTGCCAGCAGCCCATGGACTAGCGGGGGGTACAATGAGCAGTTCTTC.

The sample holds a few counts of this clonotype. V and J are TRBV6-4 and TRBJ1-1; no reliable D call. CDR1 MRHNA and CDR2 SNTAGT come from the germline V gene. V was trimmed by 0 bases and J by 7 bases, leaving 9 bases between them. This CDR3 contains 13 residues. The chain's CDR3 is CASSDSSQSEAFF. The CDR3 nucleotides are TGTGCCAGCAGTGACTCGAGTCAGAGTGAAGCTTTCTTT.

This clonotype was observed a few times. V is TRBV18 and J is TRBJ1-2; the D is unclear. This CDR3 spans 16 amino acids. V was shortened by 0 bases and J by 4 bases, with 15 bases between the two germline ends. Germline CDR1 is KGHSH and CDR2 is LQKENI. CDR3 sequence reads: CASSPPWREETYGYTF. The CDR3, as DNA: TGTGCCAGCTCACCACCTTGGAGGGAAGAAACCTATGGCTACACCTTC. The whole variable domain, remainder taken from reference TRBV18 and TRBJ1-2, is NAGVMQNPRHLVRRRGQEARLRCSPMKGHSHVYWYRQLPEEGLKFMVYLQKENIIDESGMPKERFSAEFPKEGPSILRIQQVVRGDSAAYFCASSPPWREETYGYTFGSGTRLTVV.